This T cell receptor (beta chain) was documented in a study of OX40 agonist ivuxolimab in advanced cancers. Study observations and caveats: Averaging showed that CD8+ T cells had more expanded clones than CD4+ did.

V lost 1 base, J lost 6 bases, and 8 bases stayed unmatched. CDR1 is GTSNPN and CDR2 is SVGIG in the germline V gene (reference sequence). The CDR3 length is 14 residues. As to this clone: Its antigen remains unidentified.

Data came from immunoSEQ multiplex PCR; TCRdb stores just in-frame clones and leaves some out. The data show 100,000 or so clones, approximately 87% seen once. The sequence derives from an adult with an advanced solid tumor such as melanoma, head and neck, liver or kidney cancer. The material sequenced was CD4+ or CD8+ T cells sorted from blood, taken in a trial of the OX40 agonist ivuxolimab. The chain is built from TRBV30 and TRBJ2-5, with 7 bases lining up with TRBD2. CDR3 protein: CAWSALLATQTQYF. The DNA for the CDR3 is TGTGCCTGGAGTGCCCTACTAGCGACTCAGACCCAGTACTTC.